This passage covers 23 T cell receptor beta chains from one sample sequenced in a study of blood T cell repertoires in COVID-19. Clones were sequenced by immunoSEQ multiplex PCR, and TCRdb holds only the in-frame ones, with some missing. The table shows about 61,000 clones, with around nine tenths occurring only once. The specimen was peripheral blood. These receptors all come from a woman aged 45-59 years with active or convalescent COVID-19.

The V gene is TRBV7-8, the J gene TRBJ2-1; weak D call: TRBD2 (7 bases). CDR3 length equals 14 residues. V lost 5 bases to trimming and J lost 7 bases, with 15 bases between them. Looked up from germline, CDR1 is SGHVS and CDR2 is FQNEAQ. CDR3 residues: CASSRGGGQNEQFF. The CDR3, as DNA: TGTGCCAGCAGCCGTGGGGGGGGCCAAAATGAGCAGTTCTTC.

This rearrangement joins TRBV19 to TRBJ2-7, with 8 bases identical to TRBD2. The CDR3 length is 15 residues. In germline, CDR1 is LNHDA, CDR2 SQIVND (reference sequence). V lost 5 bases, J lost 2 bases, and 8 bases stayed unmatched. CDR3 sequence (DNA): TGTGCCAGTAGTGGTAGCGGGACGCAGACCTACGAGCAGTACTTC. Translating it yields CASSGSGTQTYEQYF.

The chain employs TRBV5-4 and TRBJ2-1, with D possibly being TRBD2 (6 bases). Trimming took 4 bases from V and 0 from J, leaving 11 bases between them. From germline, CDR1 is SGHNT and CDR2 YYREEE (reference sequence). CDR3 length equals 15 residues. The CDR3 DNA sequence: TGTGCCAGCAGCGAGGACTATGGCTCCTACAATGAGCAGTTCTTC. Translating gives CASSEDYGSYNEQFF.

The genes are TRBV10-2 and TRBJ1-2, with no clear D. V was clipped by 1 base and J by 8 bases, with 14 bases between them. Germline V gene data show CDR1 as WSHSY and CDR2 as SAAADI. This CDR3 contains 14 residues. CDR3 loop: CASSEFRTGNGYTF. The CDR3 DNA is TGCGCCAGCAGTGAGTTTCGAACGGGGAACGGCTACACCTTC.

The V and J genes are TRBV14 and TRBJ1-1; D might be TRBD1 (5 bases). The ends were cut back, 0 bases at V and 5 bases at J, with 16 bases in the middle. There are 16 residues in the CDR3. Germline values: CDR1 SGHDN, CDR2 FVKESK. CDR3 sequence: CASSQDSGRVGTEAFF. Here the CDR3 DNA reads TGTGCCAGCAGCCAAGATTCCGGCAGGGTTGGGACTGAAGCTTTCTTT.

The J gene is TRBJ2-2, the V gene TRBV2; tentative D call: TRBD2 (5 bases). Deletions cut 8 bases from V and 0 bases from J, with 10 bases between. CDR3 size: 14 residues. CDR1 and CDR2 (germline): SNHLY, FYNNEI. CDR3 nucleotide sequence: TGTGCCAGCGATTGGACTGCGAACACCGGGGAGCTGTTTTTT. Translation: CASDWTANTGELFF.

The CDR3 is CATSDLLHSGNNSPLHF. The CDR3 DNA is TGTGCCACCAGTGATTTGCTTCACAGTGGCAATAATTCACCCCTCCACTTT. The chain combines TRBV24-1 with TRBJ1-6; D gene ambiguous. The germline V gene has CDR1 KGHDR and CDR2 SFDVKD. V was pared by 0 bases and J by 5 bases, with 13 bases between. The CDR3 length is 17 residues.

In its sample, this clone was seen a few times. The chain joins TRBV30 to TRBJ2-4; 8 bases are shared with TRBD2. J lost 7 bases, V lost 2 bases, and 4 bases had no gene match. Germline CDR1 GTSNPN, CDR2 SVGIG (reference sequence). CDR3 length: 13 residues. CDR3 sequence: CAWSSGSGNIQYF. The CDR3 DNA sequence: TGTGCCTGGAGTAGCGGGAGTGGGAACATTCAGTACTTC.

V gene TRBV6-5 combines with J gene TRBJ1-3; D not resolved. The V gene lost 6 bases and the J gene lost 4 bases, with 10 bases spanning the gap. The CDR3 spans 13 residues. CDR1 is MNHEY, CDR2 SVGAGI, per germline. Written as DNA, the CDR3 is TGTGCCAGCAGGAGCCTTAGCGGAAACACCATATATTTT. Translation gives CASRSLSGNTIYF.

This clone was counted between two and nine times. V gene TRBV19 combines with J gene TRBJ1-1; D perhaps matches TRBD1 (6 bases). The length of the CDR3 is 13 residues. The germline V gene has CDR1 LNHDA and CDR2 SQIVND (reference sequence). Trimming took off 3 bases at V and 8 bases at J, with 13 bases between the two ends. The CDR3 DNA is TGTGCCAGTAGTATGTTTAGGGGGACGGAAGCTTTCTTT. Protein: CASSMFRGTEAFF.

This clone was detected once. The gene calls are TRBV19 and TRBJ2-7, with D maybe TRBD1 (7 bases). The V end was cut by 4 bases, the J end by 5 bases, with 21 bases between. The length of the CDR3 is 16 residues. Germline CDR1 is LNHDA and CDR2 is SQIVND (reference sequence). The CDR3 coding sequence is TGTGCCAGTAGTACTCCGGTGGAGACAGGGAGGCACGAGCAGTACTTC. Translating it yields CASSTPVETGRHEQYF. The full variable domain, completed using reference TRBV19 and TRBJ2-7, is DGGITQSPKYLFRKEGQNVTLSCEQNLNHDAMYWYRQDPGQGLRLIYYSQIVNDFQKGDIAEGYSVSREKKESFPLTVTSAQKNPTAFYLCASSTPVETGRHEQYFGPGTRLTVT.

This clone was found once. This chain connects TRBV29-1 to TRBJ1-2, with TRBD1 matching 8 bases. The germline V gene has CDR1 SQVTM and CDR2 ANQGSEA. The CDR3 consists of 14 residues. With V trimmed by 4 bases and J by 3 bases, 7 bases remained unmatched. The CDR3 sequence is CSVGTGGDYYGYTF. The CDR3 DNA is TGCAGCGTTGGTACAGGGGGGGACTACTATGGCTACACCTTC. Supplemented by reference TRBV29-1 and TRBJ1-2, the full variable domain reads SAVISQKPSRDICQRGTSLTIQCQVDSQVTMMFWYRQQPGQSLTLIATANQGSEATYESGFVIDKFPISRPNLTFSTLTVSNMSPEDSSIYLCSVGTGGDYYGYTFGSGTRLTVV.

The CDR3 loop is CASSLLQGASNQPQHF. The DNA for the CDR3 is TGTGCCAGCAGCTTACTACAGGGGGCTAGCAATCAGCCCCAGCATTTT. The chain employs TRBV7-8 and TRBJ1-5, with 9 bases aligning to TRBD1. Germline V lookup: CDR1 SGHVS, CDR2 FQNEAQ. J lost 0 bases, V lost 2 bases, and 2 bases had no gene match. CDR3 length: 16 residues.

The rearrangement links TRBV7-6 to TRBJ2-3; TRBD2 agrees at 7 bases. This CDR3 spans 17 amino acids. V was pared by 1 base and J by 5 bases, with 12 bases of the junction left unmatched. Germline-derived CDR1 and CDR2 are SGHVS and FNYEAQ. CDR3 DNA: TGTGCCAGCAGCTTAGAAGCACGGCGGGAGTTCGGAGATACGCAGTATTTT. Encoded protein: CASSLEARREFGDTQYF.

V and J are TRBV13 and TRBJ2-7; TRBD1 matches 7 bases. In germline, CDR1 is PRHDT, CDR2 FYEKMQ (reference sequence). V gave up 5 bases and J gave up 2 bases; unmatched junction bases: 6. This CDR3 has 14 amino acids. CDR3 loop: CASSRGTAPYEQYF. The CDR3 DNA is TGTGCCAGCAGCCGAGGGACAGCCCCCTACGAGCAGTACTTC. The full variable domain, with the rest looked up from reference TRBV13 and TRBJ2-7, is AAGVIQSPRHLIKEKRETATLKCYPIPRHDTVYWYQQGPGQDPQFLISFYEKMQSDKGSIPDRFSAQQFSDYHSELNMSSLELGDSALYFCASSRGTAPYEQYFGPGTRLTVT.

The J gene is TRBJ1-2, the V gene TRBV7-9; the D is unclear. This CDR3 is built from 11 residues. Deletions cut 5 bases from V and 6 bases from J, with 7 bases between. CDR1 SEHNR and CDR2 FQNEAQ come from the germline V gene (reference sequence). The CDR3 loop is CASSPRDGYTF. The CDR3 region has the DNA TGTGCCAGCAGCCCGCGTGATGGCTACACCTTC.

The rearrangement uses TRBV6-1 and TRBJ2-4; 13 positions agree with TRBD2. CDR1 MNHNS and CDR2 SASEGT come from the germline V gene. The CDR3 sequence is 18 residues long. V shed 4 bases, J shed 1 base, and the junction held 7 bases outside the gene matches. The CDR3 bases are TGTGCCAGCAGTGTCCAACTAGCGGGAGGGCCGGCCAAAAACATTCAGTACTTC. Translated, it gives CASSVQLAGGPAKNIQYF.

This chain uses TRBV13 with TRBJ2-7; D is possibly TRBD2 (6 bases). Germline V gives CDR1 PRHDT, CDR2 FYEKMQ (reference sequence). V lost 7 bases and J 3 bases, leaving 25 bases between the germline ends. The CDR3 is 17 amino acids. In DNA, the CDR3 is TGTGCCAGCAAGATATCGGCGGGGCCACCGAGGGACTACGAGCAGTACTTC. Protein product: CASKISAGPPRDYEQYF.

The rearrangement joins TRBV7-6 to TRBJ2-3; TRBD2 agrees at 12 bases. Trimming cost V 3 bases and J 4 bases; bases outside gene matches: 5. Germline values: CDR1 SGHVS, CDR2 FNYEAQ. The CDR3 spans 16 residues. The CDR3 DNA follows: TGTGCCAGCAGCTTCTCGGCTAGCGGGGGGGCAGATACGCAGTATTTT. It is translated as CASSFSASGGADTQYF. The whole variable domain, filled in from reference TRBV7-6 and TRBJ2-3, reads GAGVSQSPRYKVTKRGQDVALRCDPISGHVSLYWYRQALGQGPEFLTYFNYEAQQDKSGLPNDRFSAERPEGSISTLTIQRTEQRDSAMYRCASSFSASGGADTQYFGPGTRLTVL.

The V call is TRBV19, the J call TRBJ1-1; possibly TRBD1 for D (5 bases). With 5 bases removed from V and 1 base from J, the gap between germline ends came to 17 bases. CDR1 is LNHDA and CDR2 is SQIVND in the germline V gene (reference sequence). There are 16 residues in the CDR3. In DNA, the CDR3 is TGTGCCAGTAGTCAACGGGTAGGGGTGCGGAACACTGAAGCTTTCTTT. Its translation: CASSQRVGVRNTEAFF.

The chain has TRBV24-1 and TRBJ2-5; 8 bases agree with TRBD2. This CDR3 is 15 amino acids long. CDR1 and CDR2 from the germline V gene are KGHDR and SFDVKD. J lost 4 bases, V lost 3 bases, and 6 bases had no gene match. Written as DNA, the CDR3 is TGTGCCACCAGTGATCCTACCCTAGCGGGAGAGACCCAGTACTTC. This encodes CATSDPTLAGETQYF.

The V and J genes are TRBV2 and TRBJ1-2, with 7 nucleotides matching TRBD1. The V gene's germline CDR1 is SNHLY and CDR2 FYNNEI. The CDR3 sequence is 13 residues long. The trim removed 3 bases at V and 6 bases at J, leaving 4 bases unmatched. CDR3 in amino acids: CASSEGQINGYTF. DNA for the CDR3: TGTGCCAGCAGTGAGGGACAGATAAATGGCTACACCTTC.

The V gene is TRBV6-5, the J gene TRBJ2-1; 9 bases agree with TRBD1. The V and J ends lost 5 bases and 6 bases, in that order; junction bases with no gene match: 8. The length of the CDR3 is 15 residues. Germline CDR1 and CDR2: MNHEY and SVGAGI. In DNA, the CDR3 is TGTGCCAGCAGTCCGGGACAGGGAGCCCGCAATGAGCAGTTCTTC. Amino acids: CASSPGQGARNEQFF.